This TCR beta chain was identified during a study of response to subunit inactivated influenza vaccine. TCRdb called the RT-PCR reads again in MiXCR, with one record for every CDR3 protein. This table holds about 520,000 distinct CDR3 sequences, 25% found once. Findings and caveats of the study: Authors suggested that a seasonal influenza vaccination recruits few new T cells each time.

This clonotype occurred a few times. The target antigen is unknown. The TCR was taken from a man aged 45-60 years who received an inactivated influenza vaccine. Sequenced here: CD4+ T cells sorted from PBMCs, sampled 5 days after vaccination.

CDR3 bases: TGTGCCAGCAGCTCAGGACAGTCGTCTGGAAACACCATATATTTT. Encoded protein: CASSSGQSSGNTIYF. The chain joins TRBV7-2 to TRBJ1-3; TRBD1 is a possible D gene (6 bases). CDR1 is SGHTA, CDR2 FQGNSA, per germline. This CDR3 contains 15 residues. V lost 4 bases and J 1 base, leaving 11 bases between the germline ends.